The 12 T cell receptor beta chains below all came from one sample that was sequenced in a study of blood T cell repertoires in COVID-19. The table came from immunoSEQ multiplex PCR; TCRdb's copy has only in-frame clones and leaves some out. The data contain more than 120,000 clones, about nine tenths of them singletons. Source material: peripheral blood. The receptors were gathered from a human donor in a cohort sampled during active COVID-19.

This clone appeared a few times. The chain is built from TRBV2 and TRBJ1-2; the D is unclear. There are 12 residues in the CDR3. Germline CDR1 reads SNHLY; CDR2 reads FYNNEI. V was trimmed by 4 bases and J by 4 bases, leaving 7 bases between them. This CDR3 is CASSAWSYGYTF. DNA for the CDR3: TGTGCCAGCAGTGCTTGGAGCTATGGCTACACCTTC.

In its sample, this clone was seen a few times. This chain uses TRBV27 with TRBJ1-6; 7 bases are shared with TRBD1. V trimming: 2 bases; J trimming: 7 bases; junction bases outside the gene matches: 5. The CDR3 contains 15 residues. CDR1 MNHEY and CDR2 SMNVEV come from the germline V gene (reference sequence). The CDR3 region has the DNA TGTGCCAGCAGTTTAGTAGGGACAGAGAATTCACCCCTCCACTTT. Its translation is CASSLVGTENSPLHF.

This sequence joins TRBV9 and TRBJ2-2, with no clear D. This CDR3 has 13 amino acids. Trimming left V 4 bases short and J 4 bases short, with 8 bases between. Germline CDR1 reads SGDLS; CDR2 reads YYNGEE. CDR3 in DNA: TGTGCCAGCAGCTCAAGCACCACCGGGGAGCTGTTTTTT. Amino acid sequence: CASSSSTTGELFF.

CDR3 loop: CASTPGGLYNEQFF. DNA of the CDR3: TGTGCCAGCACCCCAGGGGGCCTCTACAATGAGCAGTTCTTC. V gene TRBV27 combines with J gene TRBJ2-1; 8 positions agree with TRBD1. The J segment lost 3 bases and the V segment lost 7 bases, leaving 5 bases of the junction unmatched. The length of the CDR3 is 14 residues. Per germline, CDR1 MNHEY and CDR2 SMNVEV (reference sequence).

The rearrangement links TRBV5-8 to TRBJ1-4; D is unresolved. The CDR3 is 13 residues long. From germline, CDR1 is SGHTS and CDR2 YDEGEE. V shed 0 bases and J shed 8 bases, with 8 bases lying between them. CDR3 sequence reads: CASSLVSGEKLFF. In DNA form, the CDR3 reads TGTGCCAGCAGCTTGGTTTCGGGGGAAAAACTGTTTTTT.

As DNA, the CDR3 is TGTGCCAGTAGTACAAGAGAAAATACGCAGTATTTT. This sequence encodes CASSTRENTQYF. The V call is TRBV19, the J call TRBJ2-3; D is undetermined. Germline V gene data show CDR1 as LNHDA and CDR2 as SQIVND (reference sequence). V lost 4 bases and J lost 7, with 9 bases in between. This CDR3 contains 12 residues. The full variable domain, rest sourced from reference TRBV19 and TRBJ2-3, is DGGITQSPKYLFRKEGQNVTLSCEQNLNHDAMYWYRQDPGQGLRLIYYSQIVNDFQKGDIAEGYSVSREKKESFPLTVTSAQKNPTAFYLCASSTRENTQYFGPGTRLTVL.

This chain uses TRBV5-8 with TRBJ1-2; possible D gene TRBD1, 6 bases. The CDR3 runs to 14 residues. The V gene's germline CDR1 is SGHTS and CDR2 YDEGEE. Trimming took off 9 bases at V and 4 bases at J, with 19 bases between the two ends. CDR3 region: CATSTGGHGYGYTF. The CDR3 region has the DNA TGTGCCACCTCGACCGGGGGGCATGGCTATGGCTACACCTTC.

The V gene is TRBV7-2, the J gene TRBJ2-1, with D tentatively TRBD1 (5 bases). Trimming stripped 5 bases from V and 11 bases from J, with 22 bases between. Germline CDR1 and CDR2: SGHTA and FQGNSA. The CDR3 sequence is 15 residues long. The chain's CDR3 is CASSPQPMGRLQQFF. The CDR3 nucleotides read TGTGCCAGCAGCCCTCAACCTATGGGGCGACTCCAGCAGTTCTTC.

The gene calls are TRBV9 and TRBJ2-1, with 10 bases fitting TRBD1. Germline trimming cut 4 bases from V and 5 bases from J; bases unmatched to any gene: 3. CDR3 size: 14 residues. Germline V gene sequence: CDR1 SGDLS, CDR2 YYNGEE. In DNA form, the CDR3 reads TGTGCCAGCAGCCCCGGGACAGGGGACAATGAGCAGTTCTTC. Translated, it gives CASSPGTGDNEQFF.

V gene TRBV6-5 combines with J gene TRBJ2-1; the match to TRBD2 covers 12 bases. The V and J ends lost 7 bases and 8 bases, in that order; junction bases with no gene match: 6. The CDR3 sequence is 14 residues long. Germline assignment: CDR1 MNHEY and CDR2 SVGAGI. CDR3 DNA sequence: TGTGCCAGCAAAACTAGCGGGGGGCCGTATGAGCAGTTCTTC. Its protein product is CASKTSGGPYEQFF.

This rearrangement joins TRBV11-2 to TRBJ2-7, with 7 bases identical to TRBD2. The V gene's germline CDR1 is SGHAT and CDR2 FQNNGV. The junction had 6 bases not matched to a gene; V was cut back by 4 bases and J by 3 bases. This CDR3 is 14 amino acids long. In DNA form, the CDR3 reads TGTGCCAGCAGCTCGCGACTAGCTGTCTACGAGCAGTACTTC. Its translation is CASSSRLAVYEQYF.

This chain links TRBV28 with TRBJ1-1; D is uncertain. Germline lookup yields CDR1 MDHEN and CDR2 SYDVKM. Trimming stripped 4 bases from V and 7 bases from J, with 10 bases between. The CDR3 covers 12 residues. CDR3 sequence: CASSSSWHEAFF. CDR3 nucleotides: TGTGCCAGCAGTTCCTCATGGCATGAAGCTTTCTTT.